Listed below are T cell receptor beta chains from one sample, sequenced in a study of blood T cell repertoires in COVID-19. The assay was immunoSEQ multiplex PCR, and TCRdb's table has in-frame clones only and misses some. The table records about 300,000 clones, about 85% of them present only once. The material sequenced was PBMCs or T cells enriched from blood (not recorded which). The receptor set was obtained from a woman aged 25 to 39 who had recovered from COVID-19. The CDR3 runs from the conserved cysteine through the conserved F or W. Size is omitted from some rows. Given values are once, few, many or a class for expanded clones.

TRBV11-2 | . | CASSWGGAEQYF
TRBV5-5 | . | CASSLVRSSSYEQYF
TRBV3-1/TRBV3-2 | . | CASSRQGNTGELFF
TRBV6-5 | once | CASRTGNTEAFF
TRBV6-1 | . | CASSENKYNEQFF
TRBV12-3/TRBV12-4 | . | CASGQGLGTEAFF
TRBV9 | . | CASSVELAGAIADTQYF
TRBV6-5 | . | CASSRGIEGAFF
TRBV10-2 | . | CASSWTGMDEKLFF
TRBV19 | . | CASSINRGLEAFF
TRBV4-3 | . | CASSQETGAGYGYTF
TRBV7-3 | . | CASSPGGREQFF